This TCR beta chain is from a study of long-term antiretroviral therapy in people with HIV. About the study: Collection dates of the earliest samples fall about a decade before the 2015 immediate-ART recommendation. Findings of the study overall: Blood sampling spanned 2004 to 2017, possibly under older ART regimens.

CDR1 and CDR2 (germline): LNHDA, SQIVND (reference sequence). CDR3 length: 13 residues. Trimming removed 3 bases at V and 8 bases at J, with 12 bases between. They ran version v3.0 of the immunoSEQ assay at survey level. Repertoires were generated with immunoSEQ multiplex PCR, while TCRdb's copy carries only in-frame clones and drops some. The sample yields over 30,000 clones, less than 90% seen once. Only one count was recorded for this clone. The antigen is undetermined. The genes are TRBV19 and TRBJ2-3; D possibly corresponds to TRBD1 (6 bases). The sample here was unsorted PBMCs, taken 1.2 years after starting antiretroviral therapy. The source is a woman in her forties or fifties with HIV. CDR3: CASSIDRWGTQYF. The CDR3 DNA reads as TGTGCCAGTAGTATCGACAGGTGGGGTACGCAGTATTTT.